Listed below are T cell receptor beta chains from one sample, sequenced in a study of blood T cell repertoires in COVID-19. Clones were sequenced by immunoSEQ multiplex PCR, and TCRdb holds only the in-frame ones, with some missing. The sample has about 160,000 clones, around 84% seen once. The sample comprised peripheral blood. The receptors stem from a man over 45 with active or convalescent COVID-19. Each CDR3 is given with its conserved first and last residue. Each record gives: J gene, clone size, V gene, D gene, CDR3 protein, CDR3 DNA. A D gene is named only where the DNA matches it firmly. Clone size, where shown, is once, few, many, or a class for clones that have expanded.

j_gene: TRBJ1-2; abundance: -; v_gene: TRBV5-4; d_gene: -; CDR3aa: CASRAQTGSGFGGYTF; CDR3nt: TGTGCCAGCAGGGCCCAAACCGGGTCTGGCTTTGGGGGCTACACCTTC
j_gene: TRBJ1-2; abundance: -; v_gene: TRBV19; d_gene: -; CDR3aa: CASSIGVGYNYGYTF; CDR3nt: TGTGCCAGTAGTATAGGGGTCGGGTATAACTATGGCTACACCTTC
j_gene: TRBJ1-5; abundance: -; v_gene: TRBV28; d_gene: -; CDR3aa: CASSESNQPQHF; CDR3nt: TGTGCCAGCAGCGAGAGCAATCAGCCCCAGCATTTT
j_gene: TRBJ1-5; abundance: -; v_gene: TRBV9; d_gene: -; CDR3aa: CANKQGGQPQHF; CDR3nt: TGTGCCAACAAGCAGGGCGGTCAGCCCCAGCATTTT
j_gene: TRBJ2-1; abundance: -; v_gene: TRBV5-4; d_gene: TRBD2; CDR3aa: CASSLGLAGDNEQFF; CDR3nt: TGTGCCAGCAGCCTGGGACTAGCGGGAGATAATGAGCAGTTCTTC
j_gene: TRBJ2-7; abundance: -; v_gene: TRBV15; d_gene: TRBD1; CDR3aa: CATRTGLNLYEQYF; CDR3nt: TGTGCCACCAGGACAGGGTTGAATCTTTACGAGCAGTACTTC
j_gene: TRBJ1-6; abundance: -; v_gene: TRBV2; d_gene: TRBD1; CDR3aa: CASSESGQGNSPLHF; CDR3nt: TGTGCCAGCAGTGAGTCCGGACAGGGGAATTCACCCCTCCACTTT
j_gene: TRBJ1-5; abundance: -; v_gene: TRBV15; d_gene: TRBD1; CDR3aa: CATSLDRGVAQPQHF; CDR3nt: TGTGCCACCAGCCTCGACAGGGGGGTTGCTCAGCCCCAGCATTTT
j_gene: TRBJ2-2; abundance: -; v_gene: TRBV24-1; d_gene: -; CDR3aa: CATSVTVNTGELFF; CDR3nt: TGTGCCACCAGTGTCACGGTGAACACCGGGGAGCTGTTTTTT
j_gene: TRBJ2-1; abundance: -; v_gene: TRBV25-1; d_gene: -; CDR3aa: CASSLHVESRIHEQFF; CDR3nt: TGTGCCAGCAGTCTCCACGTGGAGAGCCGTATACATGAGCAGTTCTTC
j_gene: TRBJ1-2; abundance: few; v_gene: TRBV4-2; d_gene: -; CDR3aa: CASSQEGRSTF; CDR3nt: TGTGCCAGCAGCCAAGAAGGCAGGTCTACCTTC
j_gene: TRBJ1-1; abundance: -; v_gene: TRBV6-5; d_gene: -; CDR3aa: CASSFLRRGSKTEAFF; CDR3nt: TGTGCCAGCAGTTTTCTTAGGCGGGGTTCAAAGACTGAAGCTTTCTTT
j_gene: TRBJ1-4; abundance: -; v_gene: TRBV5-1; d_gene: TRBD1; CDR3aa: CASSLPTQGDEKLFF; CDR3nt: TGCGCCAGCAGCTTGCCCACACAGGGGGATGAAAAACTGTTTTTT
j_gene: TRBJ2-1; abundance: -; v_gene: TRBV30; d_gene: TRBD2; CDR3aa: CAWRLLPSGQWYEQFF; CDR3nt: TGTGCCTGGCGCCTCCTCCCTAGCGGTCAATGGTATGAGCAGTTCTTC
j_gene: TRBJ2-7; abundance: -; v_gene: TRBV6-5; d_gene: TRBD2; CDR3aa: CASSSRSGRVGEQYF; CDR3nt: TGTGCCAGCAGTTCACGGAGCGGGAGGGTTGGCGAGCAGTACTTC
j_gene: TRBJ2-1; abundance: -; v_gene: TRBV11-3; d_gene: TRBD1; CDR3aa: CASSSLLGQGRANEQFF; CDR3nt: TGTGCCAGCAGCTCACTACTCGGACAGGGGAGGGCCAATGAGCAGTTCTTC
j_gene: TRBJ2-1; abundance: -; v_gene: TRBV19; d_gene: TRBD2; CDR3aa: CASTDISGGSYNEQFF; CDR3nt: TGTGCCAGTACTGACATTAGCGGGGGATCCTACAATGAGCAGTTCTTC
j_gene: TRBJ2-6; abundance: -; v_gene: TRBV5-4; d_gene: -; CDR3aa: CASSPIPTRSGANVLTF; CDR3nt: TGTGCCAGCAGCCCCATCCCTACGAGGTCTGGGGCCAACGTCCTGACTTTC
j_gene: TRBJ2-5; abundance: -; v_gene: TRBV18; d_gene: TRBD1; CDR3aa: CASSPRDRQETQYF; CDR3nt: TGTGCCAGCTCACCCCGGGACAGACAAGAGACCCAGTACTTC
j_gene: TRBJ2-2; abundance: -; v_gene: TRBV20-1; d_gene: -; CDR3aa: CSASSGSFNTGELFF; CDR3nt: TGCAGTGCTAGTTCAGGGTCTTTCAACACCGGGGAGCTGTTTTTT
j_gene: TRBJ2-3; abundance: -; v_gene: TRBV9; d_gene: -; CDR3aa: CASSVQSGTDTQYF; CDR3nt: TGTGCCAGCAGCGTACAAAGCGGCACAGATACGCAGTATTTT
j_gene: TRBJ2-1; abundance: few; v_gene: TRBV27; d_gene: TRBD1; CDR3aa: CASNKDRGNEQFF; CDR3nt: TGTGCCAGCAATAAAGACAGGGGCAATGAGCAGTTCTTC
j_gene: TRBJ2-3; abundance: -; v_gene: TRBV6-5; d_gene: TRBD2; CDR3aa: CASSSGGTDTQYF; CDR3nt: TGTGCCAGCAGTAGCGGGGGCACAGATACGCAGTATTTT
j_gene: TRBJ2-3; abundance: -; v_gene: TRBV3-1/TRBV3-2; d_gene: TRBD2; CDR3aa: CASSQDPTGGVGDTQYF; CDR3nt: TGTGCCAGCAGCCAAGACCCCACGGGGGGGGTAGGGGATACGCAGTATTTT
j_gene: TRBJ1-1; abundance: once; v_gene: TRBV19; d_gene: -; CDR3aa: CASSMRSGVTEAFF; CDR3nt: TGTGCCAGTAGTATGAGGTCGGGGGTGACTGAAGCTTTCTTT
j_gene: TRBJ2-1; abundance: -; v_gene: TRBV6-5; d_gene: -; CDR3aa: CASSPAPREQFF; CDR3nt: TGTGCCAGCAGCCCCGCCCCCAGGGAGCAGTTCTTC
j_gene: TRBJ2-1; abundance: -; v_gene: TRBV19; d_gene: TRBD2; CDR3aa: CASRAGLAGGGRNEQFF; CDR3nt: TGTGCCAGTCGTGCGGGACTAGCGGGGGGGGGACGCAATGAGCAGTTCTTC
j_gene: TRBJ2-3; abundance: -; v_gene: TRBV4-3; d_gene: TRBD2; CDR3aa: CASSQVSGGRVTDTQYF; CDR3nt: TGCGCCAGCAGCCAAGTGAGCGGGGGCAGGGTCACAGATACGCAGTATTTT
j_gene: TRBJ1-4; abundance: -; v_gene: TRBV27; d_gene: -; CDR3aa: CASSLRGYNEKLFF; CDR3nt: TGTGCCAGCAGTTTAAGGGGGTATAATGAAAAACTGTTTTTT
j_gene: TRBJ1-1; abundance: once; v_gene: TRBV7-9; d_gene: -; CDR3aa: CASSLGQTHTEAFF; CDR3nt: TGTGCCAGCAGCTTAGGACAGACTCACACTGAAGCTTTCTTT
j_gene: TRBJ1-2; abundance: few; v_gene: TRBV2; d_gene: TRBD1; CDR3aa: CASSEDRQGYGYTF; CDR3nt: TGTGCCAGCAGTGAGGATCGACAGGGATATGGCTACACCTTC
j_gene: TRBJ2-7; abundance: -; v_gene: TRBV27; d_gene: TRBD2; CDR3aa: CASSVGLAGGNEQYF; CDR3nt: TGTGCCAGCAGCGTGGGACTAGCGGGAGGTAACGAGCAGTACTTC